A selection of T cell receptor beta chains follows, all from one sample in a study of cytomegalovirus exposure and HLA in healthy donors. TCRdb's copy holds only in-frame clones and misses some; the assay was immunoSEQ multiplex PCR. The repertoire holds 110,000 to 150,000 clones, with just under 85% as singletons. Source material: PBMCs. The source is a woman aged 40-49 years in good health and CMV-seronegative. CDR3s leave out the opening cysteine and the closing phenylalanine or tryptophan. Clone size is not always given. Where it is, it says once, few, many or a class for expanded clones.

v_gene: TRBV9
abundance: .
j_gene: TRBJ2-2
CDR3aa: ASSVGAGASGRTGELF

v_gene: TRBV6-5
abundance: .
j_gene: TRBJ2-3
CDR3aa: ASSLEGTLPDTQY

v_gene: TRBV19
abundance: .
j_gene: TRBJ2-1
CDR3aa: ASDSRYNEQF

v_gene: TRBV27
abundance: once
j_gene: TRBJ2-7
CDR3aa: ASSSGTPSSYEQY

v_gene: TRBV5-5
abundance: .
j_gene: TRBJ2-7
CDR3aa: ASSLYLTGLSNEQY

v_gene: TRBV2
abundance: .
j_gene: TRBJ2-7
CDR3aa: ASNQFLGYEQY

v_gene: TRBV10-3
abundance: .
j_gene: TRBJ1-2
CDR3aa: ATRGDSDRGYT

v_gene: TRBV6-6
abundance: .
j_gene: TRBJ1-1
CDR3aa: ASRDFNTEAF

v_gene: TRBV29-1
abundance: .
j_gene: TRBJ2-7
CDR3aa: SVGLVGTGSYEQY

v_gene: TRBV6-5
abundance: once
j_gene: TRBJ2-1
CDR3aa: ASSYLSSGKNNEQF

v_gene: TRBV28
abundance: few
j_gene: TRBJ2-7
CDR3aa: ASSFPRSGRFATYEQY

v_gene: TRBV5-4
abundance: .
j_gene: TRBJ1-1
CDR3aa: ASSSGGYANTEAF

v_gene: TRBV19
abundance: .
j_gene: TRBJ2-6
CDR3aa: ASSIPPGITPSSGANVLT

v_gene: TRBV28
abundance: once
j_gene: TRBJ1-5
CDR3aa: ASRNRGTGRNSNQPQH

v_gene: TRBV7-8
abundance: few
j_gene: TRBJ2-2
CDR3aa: ASSLAGGRNTGELF

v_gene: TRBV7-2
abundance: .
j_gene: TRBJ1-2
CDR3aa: ASSPFEGYYGYT

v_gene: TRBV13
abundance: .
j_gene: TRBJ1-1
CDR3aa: ASSIAGNTEAF

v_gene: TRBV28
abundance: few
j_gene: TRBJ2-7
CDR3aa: ASTPGDRDHEQY

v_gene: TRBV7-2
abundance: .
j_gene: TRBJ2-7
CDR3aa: ASSLEREGSYEQY

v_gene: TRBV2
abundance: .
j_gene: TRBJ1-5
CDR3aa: ASSETTGRQPQH

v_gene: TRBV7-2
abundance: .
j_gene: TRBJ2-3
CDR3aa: ASSLVLAGGTDTQY

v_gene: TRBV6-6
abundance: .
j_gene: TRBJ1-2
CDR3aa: ASSQQVNAGTGYT

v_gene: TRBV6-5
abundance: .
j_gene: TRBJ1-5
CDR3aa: ASSRTGEYQPQH

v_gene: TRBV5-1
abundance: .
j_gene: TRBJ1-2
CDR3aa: ASSLAVRAQNYGYT

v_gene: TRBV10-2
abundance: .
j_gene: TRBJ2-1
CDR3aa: ASSELLGVYNEQF

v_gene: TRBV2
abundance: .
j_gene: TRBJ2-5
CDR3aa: ASSETGGSSETQY

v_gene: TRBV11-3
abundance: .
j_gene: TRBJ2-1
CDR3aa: ASSLVTGNEQF

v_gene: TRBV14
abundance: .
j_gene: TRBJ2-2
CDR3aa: ASSPPEGRRTGELF

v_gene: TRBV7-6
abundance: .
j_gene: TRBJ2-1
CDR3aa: ASSSERPSSINEQF

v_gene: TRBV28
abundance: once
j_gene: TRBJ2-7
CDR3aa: ASFPGQGGEQY

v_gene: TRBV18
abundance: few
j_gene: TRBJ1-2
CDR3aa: ASSPQGASGYGYT

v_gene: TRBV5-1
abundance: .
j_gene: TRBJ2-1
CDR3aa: ASRSRPESYNEQF

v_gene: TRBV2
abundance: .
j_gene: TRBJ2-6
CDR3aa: ASSPLSPGGANVLT

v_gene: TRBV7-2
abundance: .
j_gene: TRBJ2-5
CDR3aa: ASSLMRGRETQY

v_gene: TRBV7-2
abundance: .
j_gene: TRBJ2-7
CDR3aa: ASSLGTSREQY

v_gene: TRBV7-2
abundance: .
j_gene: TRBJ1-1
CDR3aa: ATQHRGVNTEAF

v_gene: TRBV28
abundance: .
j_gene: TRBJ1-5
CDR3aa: ASRLPRGQGENQPQH

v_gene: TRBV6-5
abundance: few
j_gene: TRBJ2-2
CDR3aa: ASRQISNTGELF

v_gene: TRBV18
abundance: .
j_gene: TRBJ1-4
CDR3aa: ASSPPGAGGNEKLF

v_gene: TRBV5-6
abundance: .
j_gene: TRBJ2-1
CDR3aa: ASSPKSGLVYNEQF

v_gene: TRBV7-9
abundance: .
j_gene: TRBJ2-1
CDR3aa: ASTSSGRGNEQF

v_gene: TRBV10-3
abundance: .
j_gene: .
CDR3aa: AISAPSGVPYEQY

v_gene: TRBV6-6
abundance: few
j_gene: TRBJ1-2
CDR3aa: ASSYFPGDGYGYT

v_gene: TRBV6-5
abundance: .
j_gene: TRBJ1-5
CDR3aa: ASSYSAGYQPQH

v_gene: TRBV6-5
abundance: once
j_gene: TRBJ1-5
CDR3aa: ASRSPGLTQPQH

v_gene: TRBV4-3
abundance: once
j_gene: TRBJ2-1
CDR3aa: ASSRVLASHYNEQF

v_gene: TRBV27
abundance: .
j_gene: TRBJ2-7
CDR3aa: ASSTNRQGRLTYEQY

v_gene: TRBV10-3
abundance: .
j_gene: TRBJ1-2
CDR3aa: AISETKTAAYGYT

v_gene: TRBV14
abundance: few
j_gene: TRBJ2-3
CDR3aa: ASSQGTRSTDTQY

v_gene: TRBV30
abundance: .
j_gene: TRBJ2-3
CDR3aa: AWGNGPRGSTDTQY

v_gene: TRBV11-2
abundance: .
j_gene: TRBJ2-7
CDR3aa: ASSLWGQGVPYEQY

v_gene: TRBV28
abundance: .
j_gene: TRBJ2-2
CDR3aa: ASSLTVELF